This paragraph reports one T cell receptor (beta chain). As originally analysed: Reference gene primer amplification in the assay estimated nucleated cell counts. Clones were sequenced by immunoSEQ multiplex PCR, and TCRdb holds only the in-frame ones, with some missing. V, J and clone size were drawn from that table, and D and trimming were deduced from the DNA. Among approximately 97,000 clones listed, around 90% were seen once. Seattle patients were enrolled during active infection and followed longitudinally. The sample originates from a study of blood T cell repertoires in COVID-19. Study-wide background: COVID-19 samples from acute and convalescent phases originated in the United States, Italy and Spain.

Per the germline V gene, CDR1 is LGHNT and CDR2 is FRNRAP. V dropped 3 bases and J dropped 8 bases, with 5 bases sitting between them. The CDR3 consists of 11 residues. Sequences were obtained from peripheral blood. The chain has TRBV12-5 and TRBJ2-1; D gene unclear. This clonotype was obtained from a woman aged 50 to 60 with COVID-19, enrolled during active disease. The CDR3 sequence: CASGLRDEQFF. CDR3 DNA: TGTGCTAGTGGTTTAAGAGATGAGCAGTTCTTC.